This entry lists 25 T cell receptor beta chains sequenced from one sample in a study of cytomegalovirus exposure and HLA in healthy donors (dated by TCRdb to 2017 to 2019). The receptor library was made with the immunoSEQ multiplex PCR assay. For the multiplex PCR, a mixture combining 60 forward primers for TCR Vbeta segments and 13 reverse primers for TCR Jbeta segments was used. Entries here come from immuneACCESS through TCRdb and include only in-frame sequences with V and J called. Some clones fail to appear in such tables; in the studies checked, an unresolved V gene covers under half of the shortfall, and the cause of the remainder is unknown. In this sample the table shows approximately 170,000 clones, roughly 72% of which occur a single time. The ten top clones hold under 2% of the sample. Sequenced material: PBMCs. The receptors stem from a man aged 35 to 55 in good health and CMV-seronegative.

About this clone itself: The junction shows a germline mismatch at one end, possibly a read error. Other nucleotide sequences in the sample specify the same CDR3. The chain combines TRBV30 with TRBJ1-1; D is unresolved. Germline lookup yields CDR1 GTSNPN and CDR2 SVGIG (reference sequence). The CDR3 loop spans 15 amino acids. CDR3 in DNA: TGTGCCTGGACCCAGGTCTGGGCCCCGAACACTGAGGCTTTCTTT. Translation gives CAWTQVWAPNTEAFF.

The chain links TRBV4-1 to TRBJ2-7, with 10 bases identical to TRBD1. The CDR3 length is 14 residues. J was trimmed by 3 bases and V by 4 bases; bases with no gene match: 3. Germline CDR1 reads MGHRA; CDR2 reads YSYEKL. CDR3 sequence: CASSPGQGVYEQYF. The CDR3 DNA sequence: TGCGCCAGCAGCCCTGGACAGGGGGTCTACGAGCAGTACTTC.

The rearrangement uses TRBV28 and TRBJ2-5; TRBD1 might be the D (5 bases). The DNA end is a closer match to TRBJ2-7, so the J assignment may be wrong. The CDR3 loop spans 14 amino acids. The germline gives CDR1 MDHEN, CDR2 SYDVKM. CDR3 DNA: TGTGCCAGCAGTTTTAACAGGATGGCGGACGAGCAGTACTTC. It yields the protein CASSFNRMADEQYF.

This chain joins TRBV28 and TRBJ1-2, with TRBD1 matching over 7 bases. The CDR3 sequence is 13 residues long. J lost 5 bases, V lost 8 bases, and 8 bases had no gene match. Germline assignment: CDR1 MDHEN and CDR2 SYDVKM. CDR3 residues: CASYTGVLYGYTF. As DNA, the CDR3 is TGTGCCAGCTATACAGGGGTCCTATATGGCTACACCTTC.

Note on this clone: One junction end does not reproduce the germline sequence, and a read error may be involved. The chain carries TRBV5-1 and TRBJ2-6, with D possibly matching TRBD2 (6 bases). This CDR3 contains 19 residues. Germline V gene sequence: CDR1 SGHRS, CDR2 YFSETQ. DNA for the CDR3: TGCGCCAGCAGCTTGGGAGCCGGGTATCAGCGGGCTGGGGCCAACGGCCTGACTTTC. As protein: CASSLGAGYQRAGANGLTF.

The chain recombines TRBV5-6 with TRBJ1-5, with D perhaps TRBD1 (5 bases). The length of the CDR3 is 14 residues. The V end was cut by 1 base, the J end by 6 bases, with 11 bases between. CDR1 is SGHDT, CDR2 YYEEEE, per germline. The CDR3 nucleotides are TGTGCCAGCAGCTTGAAGGGGATCGCTCAGCCCCAGCATTTT. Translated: CASSLKGIAQPQHF. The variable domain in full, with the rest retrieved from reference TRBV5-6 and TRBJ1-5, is DAGVTQSPTHLIKTRGQQVTLRCSPKSGHDTVSWYQQALGQGPQFIFQYYEEEERQRGNFPDRFSGHQFPNYSSELNVNALLLGDSALYLCASSLKGIAQPQHFGDGTRLSIL.

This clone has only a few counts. The CDR3 loop is CAWSPGQMGKGGEQFF. The DNA of the CDR3 is TGTGCCTGGAGCCCCGGACAGATGGGGAAAGGCGGGGAGCAGTTCTTC. This chain connects TRBV30 to TRBJ2-1, with D possibly TRBD1 on 6 matching bases. The CDR3 consists of 16 residues. CDR1 and CDR2 from the germline V gene are GTSNPN and SVGIG (reference sequence). Trimming cost V 3 bases and J 10 bases, with 25 bases left between them. Using reference TRBV30 and TRBJ2-1 for the parts outside the CDR3, the full variable domain is SQTIHQWPATLVQPVGSPLSLECTVEGTSNPNLYWYRQAAGRGLQLLFYSVGIGQISSEVPQNLSASRPQDRQFILSSKKLLLSDSGFYLCAWSPGQMGKGGEQFFGPGTRLTVL.

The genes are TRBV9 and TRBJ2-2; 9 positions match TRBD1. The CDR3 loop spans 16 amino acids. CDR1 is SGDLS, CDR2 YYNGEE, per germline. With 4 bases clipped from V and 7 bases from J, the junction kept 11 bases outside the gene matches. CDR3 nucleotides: TGTGCCAGCAGCCCCAATACAGGGGGCGGGGGCGGGGAGCTGTTTTTT. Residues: CASSPNTGGGGGELFF.

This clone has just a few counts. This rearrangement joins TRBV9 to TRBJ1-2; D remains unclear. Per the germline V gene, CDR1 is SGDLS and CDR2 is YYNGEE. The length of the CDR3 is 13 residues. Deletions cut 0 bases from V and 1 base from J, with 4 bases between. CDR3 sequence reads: CASSVAVNYGYTF. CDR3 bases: TGTGCCAGCAGCGTAGCTGTTAACTATGGCTACACCTTC.

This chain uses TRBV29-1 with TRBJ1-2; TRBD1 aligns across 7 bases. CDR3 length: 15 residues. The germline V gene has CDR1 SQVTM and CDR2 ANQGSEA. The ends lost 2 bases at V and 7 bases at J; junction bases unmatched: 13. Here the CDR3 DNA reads TGCAGCGTTGAAACTTCGACAGGGTGGGTGGGTGGCTACACCTTC. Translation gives CSVETSTGWVGGYTF.

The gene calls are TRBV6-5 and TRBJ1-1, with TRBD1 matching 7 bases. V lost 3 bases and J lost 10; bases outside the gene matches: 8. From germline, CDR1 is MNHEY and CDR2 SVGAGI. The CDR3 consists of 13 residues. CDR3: CASSYSGTVGAFF. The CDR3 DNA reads TGTGCCAGCAGTTATTCCGGGACAGTAGGAGCTTTCTTT.

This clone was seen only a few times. The CDR3 nucleotides read TGTGCCAGCAGCGTAGCCGGGACAGGGGAAGTTGTTAGGGAGACCCAGTACTTC. It yields the protein CASSVAGTGEVVRETQYF. The chain uses TRBV9 and TRBJ2-5; TRBD1 agrees at 10 bases. V trimming: 0 bases; J trimming: 5 bases; junction bases outside the gene matches: 13. Germline V gene sequence: CDR1 SGDLS, CDR2 YYNGEE. This CDR3 region has 18 residues.

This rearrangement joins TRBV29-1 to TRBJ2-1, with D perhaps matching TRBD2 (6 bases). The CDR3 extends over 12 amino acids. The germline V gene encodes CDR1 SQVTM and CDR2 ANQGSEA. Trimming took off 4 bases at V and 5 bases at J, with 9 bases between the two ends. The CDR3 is CSVGREDNEQFF. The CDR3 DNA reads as TGCAGCGTTGGGCGGGAAGACAATGAGCAGTTCTTC.

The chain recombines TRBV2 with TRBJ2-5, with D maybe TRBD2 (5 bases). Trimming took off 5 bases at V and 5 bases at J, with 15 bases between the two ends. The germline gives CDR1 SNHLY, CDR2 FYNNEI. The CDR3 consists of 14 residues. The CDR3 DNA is TGTGCCAGCAGTCCGGACCACGAGCGGGAGACCCAGTACTTC. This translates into CASSPDHERETQYF. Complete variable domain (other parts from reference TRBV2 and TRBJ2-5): EPEVTQTPSHQVTQMGQEVILRCVPISNHLYFYWYRQILGQKVEFLVSFYNNEISEKSEIFDDQFSVERPDGSNFTLKIRSTKLEDSAMYFCASSPDHERETQYFGPGTRLLVL.

The CDR3, as DNA: TGTGCCAGCAGTGAAGACGGGAGTTTCTACGAGCAGTACTTC. Residues: CASSEDGSFYEQYF. The chain employs TRBV2 and TRBJ2-7, with D perhaps TRBD2 (6 bases). The CDR3 runs to 14 residues. Germline V gives CDR1 SNHLY, CDR2 FYNNEI. V lost 1 base, J lost 3 bases, and 10 bases lay in between. Full variable domain (outside the CDR3, taken from reference TRBV2 and TRBJ2-7): EPEVTQTPSHQVTQMGQEVILRCVPISNHLYFYWYRQILGQKVEFLVSFYNNEISEKSEIFDDQFSVERPDGSNFTLKIRSTKLEDSAMYFCASSEDGSFYEQYFGPGTRLTVT.

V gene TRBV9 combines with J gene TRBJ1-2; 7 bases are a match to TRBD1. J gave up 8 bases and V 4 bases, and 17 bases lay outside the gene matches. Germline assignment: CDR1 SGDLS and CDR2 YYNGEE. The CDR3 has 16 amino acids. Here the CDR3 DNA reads TGTGCCAGCAGCCTAGGCCAAACAGGGGCTCCAGGGGGCTACACCTTC. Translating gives CASSLGQTGAPGGYTF.

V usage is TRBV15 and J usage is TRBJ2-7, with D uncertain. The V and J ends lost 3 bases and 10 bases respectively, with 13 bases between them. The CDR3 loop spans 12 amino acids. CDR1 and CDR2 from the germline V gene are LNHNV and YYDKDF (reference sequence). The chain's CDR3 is CATSRDRLEQYF. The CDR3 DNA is TGTGCCACCAGCAGGGATAGACTGGAACAGTACTTC.

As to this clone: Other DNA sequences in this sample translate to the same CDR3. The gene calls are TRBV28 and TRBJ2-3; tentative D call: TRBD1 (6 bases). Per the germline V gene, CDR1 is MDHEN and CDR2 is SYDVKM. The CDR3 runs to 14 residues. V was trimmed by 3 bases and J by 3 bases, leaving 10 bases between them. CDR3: CASSFLQGTDTQYF. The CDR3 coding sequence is TGTGCCAGCAGTTTTTTACAGGGAACAGATACGCAGTATTTT. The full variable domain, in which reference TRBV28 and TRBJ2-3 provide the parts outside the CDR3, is DVKVTQSSRYLVKRTGEKVFLECVQDMDHENMFWYRQDPGLGLRLIYFSYDVKMKEKGDIPEGYSVSREKKERFSLILESASTNQTSMYLCASSFLQGTDTQYFGPGTRLTVL.

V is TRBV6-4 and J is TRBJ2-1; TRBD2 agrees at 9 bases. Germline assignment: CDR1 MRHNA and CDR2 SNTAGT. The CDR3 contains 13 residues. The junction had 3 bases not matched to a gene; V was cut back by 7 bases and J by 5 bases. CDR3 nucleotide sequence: TGTGCCAGCATAGCGGGGGATAACAATGAGCAGTTCTTC. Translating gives CASIAGDNNEQFF.

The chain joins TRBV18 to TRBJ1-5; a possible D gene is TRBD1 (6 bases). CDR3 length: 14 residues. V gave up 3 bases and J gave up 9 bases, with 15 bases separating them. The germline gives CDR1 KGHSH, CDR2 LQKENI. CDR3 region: CASSPLDRQGPQHF. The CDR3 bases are TGTGCCAGCTCACCCCTAGACAGGCAAGGGCCCCAGCATTTT.

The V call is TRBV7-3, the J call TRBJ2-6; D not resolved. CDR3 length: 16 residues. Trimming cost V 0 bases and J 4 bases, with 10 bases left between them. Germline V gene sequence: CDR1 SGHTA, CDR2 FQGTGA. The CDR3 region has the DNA TGTGCCAGCAGCTTAACGGTCGGAGCAGGGGCCAACGTCCTGACTTTC. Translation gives CASSLTVGAGANVLTF.

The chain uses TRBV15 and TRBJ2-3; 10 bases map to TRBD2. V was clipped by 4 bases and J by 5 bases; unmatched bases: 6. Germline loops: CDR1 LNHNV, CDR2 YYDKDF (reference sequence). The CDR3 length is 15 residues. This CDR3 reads CATSTLAGEGDTQYF. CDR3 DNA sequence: TGTGCCACCAGCACCCTAGCGGGGGAGGGAGATACGCAGTATTTT.

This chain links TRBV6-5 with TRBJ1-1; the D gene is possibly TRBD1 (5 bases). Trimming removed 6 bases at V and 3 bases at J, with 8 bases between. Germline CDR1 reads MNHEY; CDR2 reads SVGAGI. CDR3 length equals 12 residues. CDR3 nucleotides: TGTGCCAGCAGGCGGACATACACTGAAGCTTTCTTT. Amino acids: CASRRTYTEAFF.

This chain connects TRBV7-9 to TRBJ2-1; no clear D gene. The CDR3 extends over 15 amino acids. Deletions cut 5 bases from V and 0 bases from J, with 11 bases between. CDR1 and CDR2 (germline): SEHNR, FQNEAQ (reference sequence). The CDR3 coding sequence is TGTGCCAGCAGCATTACACCCAGCTCCTACAATGAGCAGTTCTTC. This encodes CASSITPSSYNEQFF.

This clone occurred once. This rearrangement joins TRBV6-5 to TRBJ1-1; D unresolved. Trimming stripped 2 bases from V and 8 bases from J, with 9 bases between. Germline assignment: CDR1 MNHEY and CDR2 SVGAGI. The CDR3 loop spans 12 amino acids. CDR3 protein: CASSYTPGEAFF. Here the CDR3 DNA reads TGTGCCAGCAGTTACACGCCGGGGGAAGCTTTCTTT.